This TCR beta chain appears in the sequencing data of a study of shared clonotypes between healthy human individuals. Study outcomes and limitations: For naive CD4 cells, approximately 5% of clonotypes were shared across a few donors.

The data were produced by immunoSEQ multiplex PCR, yet TCRdb's version contains in-frame clones alone and is incomplete. The sample carries 150,000 to 200,000 clones, over 80% recorded once. Per germline, CDR1 MDHEN and CDR2 SYDVKM. With 6 bases removed from V and 5 bases from J, the gap between germline ends came to 16 bases. This CDR3 region has 14 residues. For this clone: The antigen remains unidentified.

Material for sequencing was naive CD4+ T cells sorted from blood. Described subset: CD45RA+ positively selected. This sequence was found in a woman aged 25 to 39 in good health. The rearrangement joins TRBV28 to TRBJ2-5, with D unclear. The CDR3 DNA sequence: TGTGCCAGCAGCCCGACATCGAAGACGGAGACCCAGTACTTC. It encodes CASSPTSKTETQYF.